Described below is a single T cell receptor (beta chain) sequence and its context. The data stem from a study of shared clonotypes between healthy human individuals. As for the study in general: Each donor had three CD4 naive, three CD4 memory, two CD8 naive and one CD8 memory plate.

Measured with immunoSEQ multiplex PCR; TCRdb has only the in-frame clones, and not every one. The sample records over a million clones, roughly 97% being singletons. This CDR3 contains 13 residues. CDR1 is SEHNR, CDR2 FQNEAQ, per germline (reference sequence). V shed 2 bases and J shed 3 bases, with 7 bases lying between them. Donation came from healthy HIV-negative adults that had no recent acute infections or vaccinations. Every donor was a Caucasian adult from Nashville, Tennessee. The chain couples TRBV7-9 to TRBJ1-1, with D possibly being TRBD1 (6 bases). The clonotype was recovered from a man aged 30-40 years in good health. The source material was naive CD4+ T cells sorted from blood. Sample subset: CD45RA+ positively selected. CDR3 loop: CASSLSGDTEAFF. The CDR3 region has the DNA TGTGCCAGCAGCTTATCAGGGGACACTGAAGCTTTCTTT. The complete variable domain, with remaining parts taken from reference TRBV7-9 and TRBJ1-1, reads DTGVSQNPRHKITKRGQNVTFRCDPISEHNRLYWYRQTLGQGPEFLTYFQNEAQLEKSRLLSDRFSAERPKGSFSTLEIQRTEQGDSAMYLCASSLSGDTEAFFGQGTRLTVV.